The 27 T cell receptor beta chains reported below all come from one sample, sequenced in a study of vaccination and CD4 T cells after COVID-19. For these TCRs, the target antigens are not known. Cultured CD4+ T cell DNA was sequenced using the Oncomine TCR Beta short-read assay. In TCRdb, the PCR reads were re-called with MiXCR into one record per CDR3 protein. The repertoire holds 11,000 or so distinct CDR3 sequences, with 35% to 55% as singletons. Indicated treatment: approximately nine-day PBMC culture with coronavirus spike peptide pools or control peptides (ViraFEST assay). The sample consisted of CD4+ T cells from blood, cultured in vitro. The receptors come from a human donor who had recovered from COVID-19.

The chain carries TRBV14 and TRBJ2-7; no firm D call. Germline CDR1 and CDR2: SGHDN and FVKESK. CDR3 length equals 13 residues. Trimming removed 3 bases at V and 6 bases at J, with 12 bases between. CDR3 nucleotide sequence: TGTGCCAGCAGCCACCGGTGGGTCGGCGAGCAGTACTTC. It codes for CASSHRWVGEQYF.

V usage is TRBV20-1 and J usage is TRBJ2-5; 8 bases match TRBD1. This CDR3 has 15 residues. V shed 1 base and J 4 bases; nucleotides not matched to a gene: 8. The germline V gene encodes CDR1 DFQATT and CDR2 SNEGSKA (reference sequence). CDR3 sequence (DNA): TGCAGTGCTAGAGGACAGGGGACAAGGAGAGAGACCCAGTACTTC. Its protein is CSARGQGTRRETQYF.

This clonotype was recorded a few times. V is TRBV7-2 and J is TRBJ1-2; weak D call: TRBD1 (5 bases). This CDR3 is 18 amino acids long. The ends were cut back, 1 base at V and 7 bases at J, with 25 bases in the middle. Germline CDR1 reads SGHTA; CDR2 reads FQGNSA. The CDR3 nucleotides read TGTGCCAGCAGCTTAGTTTCATACAGGCCCTATAAACTATCTGGCTACACCTTC. Encoded protein: CASSLVSYRPYKLSGYTF.

The chain is built from TRBV7-9 and TRBJ2-1, with D possibly TRBD2 on 6 matching bases. The CDR3 contains 15 residues. Trimming took 5 bases from V and 2 from J, leaving 13 bases between them. Germline V lookup: CDR1 SEHNR, CDR2 FQNEAQ (reference sequence). CDR3 amino acids: CASSPLTGAYNEQFF. The CDR3 region has the DNA TGTGCCAGCAGCCCATTAACGGGGGCCTACAATGAGCAGTTCTTC.

This clonotype is medium-sized (0.01 to 0.1%). The chain joins TRBV24-1 to TRBJ2-7, with D perhaps TRBD1 or TRBD2 (5 bases each). The germline CDR1 and CDR2 sequences are KGHDR and SFDVKD. V was pared by 7 bases and J by 7 bases, with 22 bases between. The CDR3 has 15 residues. DNA of the CDR3: TGTGCCACCAGCCGGTGGGACGGCGGAGCGGAAGAGCAGTACTTC. This translates into CATSRWDGGAEEQYF.

This sequence joins TRBV6-1 and TRBJ2-2, with TRBD2 matching 7 bases. Germline CDR1 MNHNS, CDR2 SASEGT. V lost 10 bases to trimming and J lost 0 bases; unmatched junction nucleotides: 5. The CDR3 runs to 14 residues. CDR3 in DNA: TGTGCCACTAATCGGGGGGCGAACACCGGGGAGCTGTTTTTT. Protein product: CATNRGANTGELFF.

In this sample, this clonotype turned up a few times. The rearrangement links TRBV7-2 to TRBJ1-2; D remains ambiguous. Trimming removed 5 bases from V and 6 bases from J, with 19 bases in between. This CDR3 has 15 amino acids. Germline V gene lookup returns CDR1 SGHTA and CDR2 FQGNSA. This chain's CDR3 is CASSQTHGTINGYTF. CDR3 nucleotides: TGTGCCAGCAGCCAAACCCACGGAACCATTAATGGCTACACCTTC. Based on the CDR3 plus reference TRBV7-2 and TRBJ1-2, the full variable domain is GAGVSQSPSNKVTEKGKDVELRCDPISGHTALYWYRQSLGQGLEFLIYFQGNSAPDKSGLPSDRFSAERTGGSVSTLTIQRTQQEDSAVYLCASSQTHGTINGYTFGSGTRLTVV.

This chain uses TRBV11-2 with TRBJ2-3; tentative D call: TRBD1 (6 bases). Germline CDR1 is SGHAT and CDR2 is FQNNGV. This CDR3 has 15 amino acids. Trimming took 3 bases from V and 4 from J, leaving 14 bases between them. CDR3 region: CASSFTGNDADTQYF. As DNA, the CDR3 is TGTGCCAGCAGCTTTACAGGGAATGACGCAGATACGCAGTATTTT.

V is TRBV18 and J is TRBJ1-1; a weak D match, TRBD1 (6 bases). The CDR3 covers 13 residues. Germline V lookup: CDR1 KGHSH, CDR2 LQKENI. V was pared by 4 bases and J by 4 bases, with 10 bases between. CDR3 protein: CASSLTDSTEAFF. CDR3 sequence (DNA): TGTGCCAGCTCACTTACGGACAGCACTGAAGCTTTCTTT.

By proportion, this clonotype is medium-sized. V gene TRBV6-2 or TRBV6-3 combines with J gene TRBJ1-1, with 8 positions matching TRBD1. CDR3 length: 13 residues. Germline V lookup: CDR1 MNHEY, CDR2 SVGEGT. V lost 0 bases and J lost 8; bases outside the gene matches: 2. The CDR3 region has the DNA TGTGCCAGCAGTTACTCCGGGACAGGCGAAGCTTTCTTT. As protein: CASSYSGTGEAFF.

The chain couples TRBV5-1 to TRBJ2-3, with D perhaps TRBD2 (6 bases). The CDR3 extends over 14 amino acids. Germline V lookup: CDR1 SGHRS, CDR2 YFSETQ. Deletions cut 0 bases from V and 3 bases from J, with 8 bases between. The CDR3 reads CASSLGAGTDTQYF. The CDR3 DNA follows: TGCGCCAGCAGCTTGGGGGCGGGAACAGATACGCAGTATTTT.

This clonotype appeared a few times. The V gene is TRBV12-3 or TRBV12-4, the J gene TRBJ1-6, with unresolved D. V dropped 8 bases and J dropped 6 bases, with 17 bases sitting between them. This CDR3 comprises 15 residues. The CDR3 here is CASGTIGRVNSPLHF. The CDR3 coding sequence is TGTGCCAGCGGTACAATAGGTAGAGTTAATTCACCCCTCCACTTT.

This clonotype has a handful of counts. The rearrangement links TRBV20-1 to TRBJ2-7, with 9 bases fitting TRBD2. This CDR3 has 14 residues. V lost 6 bases and J lost 7; bases outside the gene matches: 13. In germline, CDR1 is DFQATT, CDR2 SNEGSKA (reference sequence). The CDR3 protein is CSASQPSGEGEQYF. CDR3 DNA sequence: TGCAGTGCAAGTCAGCCTAGCGGGGAGGGTGAGCAGTACTTC.

V gene TRBV7-3 combines with J gene TRBJ2-2, with D possibly being TRBD2 (7 bases). The germline V and J ends were trimmed by 5 bases and 6 bases, with 13 bases remaining between them. Germline CDR1 and CDR2: SGHTA and FQGTGA. The CDR3 has 14 amino acids. DNA of the CDR3: TGTGCCAGCAGCCCAACAGGGAGGGCCGGGGAGCTGTTTTTT. It specifies CASSPTGRAGELFF.

This clonotype came up a few times. The genes are TRBV2 and TRBJ2-5; TRBD1 matches at 10 bases. Per the germline V gene, CDR1 is SNHLY and CDR2 is FYNNEI. CDR3 length equals 16 residues. V shed 6 bases, J shed 5 bases, and the junction held 12 bases outside the gene matches. The CDR3 is CASRDSTGGAMETQYF. The CDR3 DNA reads as TGTGCCAGCAGAGACTCGACAGGGGGCGCAATGGAGACCCAGTACTTC.

This clonotype was detected only a few times. The DNA of the CDR3 is TGTGCCACCAGTACATTACTAAGAGGACAGGGCCCGTTGGGCACTGAAGCTTTCTTT. Amino acid sequence: CATSTLLRGQGPLGTEAFF. This chain joins TRBV15 and TRBJ1-1, with 8 bases matching TRBD1. The ends lost 6 bases at V and 4 bases at J; junction bases unmatched: 22. The CDR3 length is 19 residues. Germline V gene sequence: CDR1 LNHNV, CDR2 YYDKDF (reference sequence).

The chain has TRBV3-1 and TRBJ1-1; D call uncertain. Trimming cost V 4 bases and J 7 bases, with 7 bases left between them. Germline CDR1 is LGHDT and CDR2 is YNNKEL (reference sequence). This CDR3 is 11 amino acids long. The CDR3 nucleotides read TGTGCCAGCAGCCGGGAGGGTGAAGCTTTCTTT. Amino acids: CASSREGEAFF.

The CDR3 nucleotides are TGTGCCAGCAGTTACGGCCGTGGGACAGGGGCTGGAAACACCATATATTTT. Translating gives CASSYGRGTGAGNTIYF. The chain uses TRBV6-5 and TRBJ1-3; 10 bases line up with TRBD1. The CDR3 is made up of 17 amino acids. V lost 2 bases, J lost 2 bases, and 6 bases stayed unmatched. The germline gives CDR1 MNHEY, CDR2 SVGAGI.

A few counts support this clonotype. The V gene is TRBV30, the J gene TRBJ2-7; D is possibly TRBD1 or TRBD2 (6 bases each). Trimming shortened V by 2 bases and J by 5 bases, and 13 bases separated the two germline ends. CDR1 and CDR2 (germline): GTSNPN, SVGIG (reference sequence). This CDR3 has 13 residues. The CDR3 region is CAWSLPGGHEQYF. DNA for the CDR3: TGTGCCTGGAGTCTTCCCGGGGGCCACGAGCAGTACTTC.

This clonotype was observed a handful of times. V gene TRBV7-2 combines with J gene TRBJ1-2; unclear D gene. Germline V gene data show CDR1 as SGHTA and CDR2 as FQGNSA. Trimming stripped 0 bases from V and 5 bases from J, with 4 bases between. The CDR3 contains 12 residues. The CDR3: CASSLAAYGYTF. In DNA, the CDR3 is TGTGCCAGCAGCTTAGCTGCTTATGGCTACACCTTC.

The CDR3 reads CASSLQGNRDTGELFF. In DNA, the CDR3 is TGTGCCAGCAGCTTGCAGGGGAATCGGGACACCGGGGAGCTGTTTTTT. V gene TRBV7-8 combines with J gene TRBJ2-2, with D possibly matching TRBD1 (6 bases). V lost 3 bases, J lost 3 bases, and 14 bases lay in between. This CDR3 spans 16 amino acids. CDR1 and CDR2 from the germline V gene are SGHVS and FQNEAQ.

This clonotype was observed a few times. J is TRBJ1-5 and V is TRBV6-1; maybe TRBD1 (6 bases). The length of the CDR3 is 15 residues. Germline CDR1 reads MNHNS; CDR2 reads SASEGT. V was clipped by 8 bases and J by 6 bases, with 20 bases between them. The CDR3 reads CASRLSRGVGQPQHF. Here the CDR3 DNA reads TGTGCCAGCCGCCTAAGTAGGGGGGTTGGTCAGCCCCAGCATTTT.

Only one count was recorded for this clonotype. This chain joins TRBV20-1 and TRBJ2-7; D unresolved. Germline V gives CDR1 DFQATT, CDR2 SNEGSKA (reference sequence). The CDR3 extends over 15 amino acids. Deletions cut 3 bases from V and 2 bases from J, with 17 bases between. The CDR3 coding sequence is TGCAGTGCTAGTGGTGGTGTCGGTAGGACCTACGAGCAGTACTTC. Protein: CSASGGVGRTYEQYF.

This clonotype occurred a few times. V and J are TRBV6-1 and TRBJ1-2, with D perhaps matching TRBD1 (5 bases). Germline-derived CDR1 and CDR2 are MNHNS and SASEGT. Trimming took 9 bases from V and 2 from J, leaving 13 bases between them. The CDR3 length is 13 residues. CDR3: CASDSTSNYGYTF. The CDR3 DNA reads TGTGCCAGTGACAGCACTTCAAACTATGGCTACACCTTC.

The genes are TRBV12-3 or TRBV12-4 and TRBJ2-5; maybe TRBD2 (5 bases). The V and J ends lost 5 bases and 3 bases respectively, with 13 bases between them. CDR3 length equals 14 residues. CDR3 sequence: CASSKGAVEETQYF. For the CDR3, the DNA is TGTGCCAGCAGTAAAGGAGCGGTGGAAGAGACCCAGTACTTC.

By share of the sample, this clonotype is large. The chain carries TRBV27 and TRBJ1-2; 7 nucleotides align to TRBD1. V lost 8 bases, J lost 4 bases, and 1 base stayed unmatched. Germline assignment: CDR1 MNHEY and CDR2 SMNVEV (reference sequence). The CDR3 length is 11 residues. The CDR3 sequence is CASGTAYGYTF. DNA for the CDR3: TGTGCCAGCGGGACAGCCTATGGCTACACCTTC.

The rearrangement links TRBV7-2 to TRBJ1-5; D remains unclear. CDR1 SGHTA and CDR2 FQGNSA come from the germline V gene. V was trimmed by 5 bases and J by 4 bases, leaving 12 bases between them. The CDR3 runs 14 residues. The DNA of the CDR3 is TGTGCCAGCAGCCCCCGATCGGGGAATCAGCCCCAGCATTTT. This gives the protein CASSPRSGNQPQHF.